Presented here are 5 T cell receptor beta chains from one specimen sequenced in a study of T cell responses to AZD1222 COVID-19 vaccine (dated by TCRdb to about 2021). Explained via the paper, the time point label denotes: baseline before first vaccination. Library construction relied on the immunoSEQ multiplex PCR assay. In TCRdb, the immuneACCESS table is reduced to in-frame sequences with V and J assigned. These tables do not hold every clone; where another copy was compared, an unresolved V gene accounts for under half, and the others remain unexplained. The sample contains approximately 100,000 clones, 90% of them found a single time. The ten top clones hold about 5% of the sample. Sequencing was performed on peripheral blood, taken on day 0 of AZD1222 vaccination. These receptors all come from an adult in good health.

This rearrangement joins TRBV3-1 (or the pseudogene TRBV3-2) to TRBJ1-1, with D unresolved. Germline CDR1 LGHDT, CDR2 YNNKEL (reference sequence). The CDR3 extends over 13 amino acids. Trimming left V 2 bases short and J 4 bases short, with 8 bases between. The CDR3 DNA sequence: TGTGCCAGCAGCCAACCACAAGTCACTGAAGCTTTCTTT. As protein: CASSQPQVTEAFF.

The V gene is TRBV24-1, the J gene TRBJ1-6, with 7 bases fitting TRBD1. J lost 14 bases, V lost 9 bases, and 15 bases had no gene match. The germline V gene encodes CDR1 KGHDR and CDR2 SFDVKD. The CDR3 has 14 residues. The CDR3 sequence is CATPPDRSYSTLHF. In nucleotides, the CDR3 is TGTGCCACCCCTCCGGACAGGTCCTACAGCACCCTCCACTTT.

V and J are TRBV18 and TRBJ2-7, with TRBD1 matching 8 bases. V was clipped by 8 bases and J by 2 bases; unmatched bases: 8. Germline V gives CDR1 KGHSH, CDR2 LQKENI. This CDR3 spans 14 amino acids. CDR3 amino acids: CASRLGQGAYEQYF. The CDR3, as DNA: TGTGCCAGCCGCCTTGGACAGGGTGCCTACGAGCAGTACTTC.

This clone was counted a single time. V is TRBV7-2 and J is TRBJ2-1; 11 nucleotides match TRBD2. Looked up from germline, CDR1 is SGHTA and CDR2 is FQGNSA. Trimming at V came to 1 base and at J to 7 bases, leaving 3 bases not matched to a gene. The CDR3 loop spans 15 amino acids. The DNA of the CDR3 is TGTGCCAGCAGCTTAGTTAGCGGGGGGGCGAATGAGCAGTTCTTC. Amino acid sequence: CASSLVSGGANEQFF.

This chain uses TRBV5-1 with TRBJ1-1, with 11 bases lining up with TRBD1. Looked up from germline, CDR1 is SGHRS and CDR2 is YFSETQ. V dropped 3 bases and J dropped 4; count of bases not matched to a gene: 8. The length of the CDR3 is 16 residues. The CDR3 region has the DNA TGCGCCAGCAGCTGGGGACAGGGGGGATCGAGCACTGAAGCTTTCTTT. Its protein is CASSWGQGGSSTEAFF.